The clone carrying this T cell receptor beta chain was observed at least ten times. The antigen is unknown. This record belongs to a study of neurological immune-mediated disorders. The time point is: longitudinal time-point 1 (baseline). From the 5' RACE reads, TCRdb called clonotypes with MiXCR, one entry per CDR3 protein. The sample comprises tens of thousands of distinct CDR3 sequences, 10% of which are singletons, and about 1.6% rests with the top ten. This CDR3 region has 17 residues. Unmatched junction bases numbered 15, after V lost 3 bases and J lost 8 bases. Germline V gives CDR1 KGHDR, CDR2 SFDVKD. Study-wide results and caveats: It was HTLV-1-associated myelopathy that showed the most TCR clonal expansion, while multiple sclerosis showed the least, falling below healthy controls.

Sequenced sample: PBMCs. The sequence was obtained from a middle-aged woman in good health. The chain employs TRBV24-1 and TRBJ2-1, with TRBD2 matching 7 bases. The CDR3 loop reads CATSDPARAGVRDEQFF. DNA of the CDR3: TGTGCCACCAGTGATCCAGCAAGGGCGGGAGTGCGCGATGAGCAGTTCTTC.